This T cell receptor beta chain came from a study of blood T cell repertoires in COVID-19. Method: immunoSEQ multiplex PCR; TCRdb's copy keeps in-frame clones and lacks some. The profile covers some 130,000 clones, with roughly 90% appearing a single time and more than 3.5% taken by the ten largest. Trimming took 6 bases from V and 1 from J, leaving 9 bases between them. This CDR3 is built from 12 residues. Germline CDR1 and CDR2: SQVTM and ANQGSEA. The sample was peripheral blood. The chain has TRBV29-1 and TRBJ1-1; a weak D match, TRBD1 (5 bases). The origin of this receptor is a man between 60 and 70 years old with COVID-19, enrolled during active disease. The CDR3, as DNA: TGCAGCGTGGGACTTCCGAACACTGAAGCTTTCTTT. Translating gives CSVGLPNTEAFF.